One sample yielded the 17 T cell receptor beta chains listed below, sequenced in a study of shared clonotypes between healthy human individuals. Measured with immunoSEQ multiplex PCR; TCRdb has only the in-frame clones, and not every one. The sample holds about 2.3 million clones; 85% to 95% are singletons and the top ten take under 0.45%. The sequenced material came from naive CD4+ T cells from PBMCs. Subset specified: CD45RA+ positively selected. All receptors come from a man aged 18 to 29 in good health. Some clones in this sample may be carry-over from other donors' samples.

The CDR3 loop is CASSLAPVSTDTQYF. The CDR3 DNA follows: TGTGCCAGCAGCTTGGCGCCGGTAAGCACAGATACGCAGTATTTT. The chain links TRBV5-4 to TRBJ2-3; no reliable D call. Germline V lookup: CDR1 SGHNT, CDR2 YYREEE (reference sequence). The CDR3 runs to 15 residues. Trimming took off 0 bases at V and 0 bases at J, with 8 bases between the two ends.

The gene calls are TRBV5-1 and TRBJ1-1; TRBD1 matches 7 bases. CDR1 SGHRS and CDR2 YFSETQ come from the germline V gene. The CDR3 has 15 residues. Trimming took 3 bases from V and 1 from J; bases not matched to a gene: 6. The CDR3 loop is CASSSNRGGNTEAFF. The DNA for the CDR3 is TGCGCCAGCAGCTCAAACAGGGGAGGGAACACTGAAGCTTTCTTT.

This sequence joins TRBV11-2 and TRBJ1-1, with D possibly TRBD1 on 6 matching bases. This CDR3 comprises 14 residues. Trimming removed 5 bases at V and 1 base at J, with 11 bases between. Germline loops: CDR1 SGHAT, CDR2 FQNNGV. The CDR3 loop is CASSGTRGNTEAFF. The CDR3 DNA sequence: TGTGCCAGCAGCGGAACCAGGGGGAACACTGAAGCTTTCTTT.

The gene calls are TRBV6-5 and TRBJ2-7; D might be TRBD2 (6 bases). This CDR3 spans 14 amino acids. V lost 5 bases and J 7 bases, leaving 18 bases between the germline ends. CDR1 is MNHEY and CDR2 is SVGAGI in the germline V gene. CDR3 loop: CASSVSGIGGEQYF. The CDR3 bases are TGTGCCAGCAGTGTTTCTGGTATTGGGGGGGAGCAGTACTTC.

This chain uses TRBV7-9 with TRBJ1-1; no definite D call. Trimming took 5 bases from V and 1 from J, leaving 5 bases between them. Germline V gives CDR1 SEHNR, CDR2 FQNEAQ (reference sequence). This CDR3 comprises 12 residues. The CDR3 loop is CASSPTNTEAFF. DNA of the CDR3: TGTGCCAGCAGCCCAACGAACACTGAAGCTTTCTTT.

With regard to this clone: Other DNA sequences from this sample encode an identical CDR3 as well. The chain couples TRBV2 to TRBJ2-5; a weak D match, TRBD1 (6 bases). The length of the CDR3 is 11 residues. Trimming took off 6 bases at V and 4 bases at J, with 6 bases between the two ends. CDR1 is SNHLY and CDR2 is FYNNEI in the germline V gene. The CDR3 nucleotides read TGTGCCAGCAGAGGGGGAGAGACCCAGTACTTC. Translation: CASRGGETQYF. The full variable domain, rest sourced from reference TRBV2 and TRBJ2-5, is EPEVTQTPSHQVTQMGQEVILRCVPISNHLYFYWYRQILGQKVEFLVSFYNNEISEKSEIFDDQFSVERPDGSNFTLKIRSTKLEDSAMYFCASRGGETQYFGPGTRLLVL.

Details on this clone: Given the absence of the conserved phenylalanine or tryptophan at the CDR3 end, a read error is likely. It is unclear where the CDR3 begins or ends on the DNA, so no DNA is shown, and the CDR3 is as TCRdb lists it. V gene TRBV7-9 combines with J gene TRBJ1-1; the table assigns TRBD1, which was not confirmed against the DNA. The CDR3 spans 9 residues, counting both ends. CDR1 and CDR2 from the germline V gene are SEHNR and FQNEAQ (reference sequence). The CDR3 protein is CASSPPSGL.

This chain joins TRBV5-1 and TRBJ2-6; 7 bases are a match to TRBD1. CDR1 SGHRS and CDR2 YFSETQ come from the germline V gene. J gave up 4 bases and V 2 bases, and 3 bases lay outside the gene matches. The CDR3 loop spans 15 amino acids. The CDR3 region has the DNA TGCGCCAGCAGCTTAAGGGGGCCCGGGGCCAACGTCCTGACTTTC. Translating gives CASSLRGPGANVLTF.

The V gene is TRBV30, the J gene TRBJ1-4, with 7 bases that match TRBD1. This CDR3 is built from 16 residues. In germline, CDR1 is GTSNPN, CDR2 SVGIG (reference sequence). V lost 3 bases, J lost 3 bases, and 10 bases stayed unmatched. The CDR3 bases are TGTGCCTGGAGCCAGGGACAGCGGATCTCTAATGAAAAACTGTTTTTT. This encodes CAWSQGQRISNEKLFF.

As DNA, the CDR3 is TGTGCCAGCAGCCCCTCTGGGAATAGGCCTTTAAACACTGAAGCTTTCTTT. It encodes CASSPSGNRPLNTEAFF. The V gene is TRBV7-6, the J gene TRBJ1-1; no reliable D call. CDR1 is SGHVS and CDR2 is FNYEAQ in the germline V gene. The CDR3 totals 17 residues. The V end was cut by 5 bases, the J end by 2 bases, with 21 bases between. The variable domain in full, completed from reference TRBV7-6 and TRBJ1-1, reads GAGVSQSPRYKVTKRGQDVALRCDPISGHVSLYWYRQALGQGPEFLTYFNYEAQQDKSGLPNDRFSAERPEGSISTLTIQRTEQRDSAMYRCASSPSGNRPLNTEAFFGQGTRLTVV.

About this clone: The identical CDR3 is also encoded by other nucleotide sequences in the sample. The chain joins TRBV6-6 to TRBJ2-7, with 9 positions matching TRBD1. J lost 2 bases, V lost 6 bases, and 5 bases had no gene match. This CDR3 is 14 amino acids long. Germline CDR1 and CDR2: MNHNY and SVGAGI (reference sequence). As DNA, the CDR3 is TGTGCCAGCAGACCCGGGACAGGGACCTACGAGCAGTACTTC. Residues: CASRPGTGTYEQYF.

There are a few counts of this clone. Other DNA variants within this sample encode the same CDR3. V usage is TRBV7-8 and J usage is TRBJ2-2; TRBD2 matches at 7 bases. From germline, CDR1 is SGHVS and CDR2 FQNEAQ. The CDR3 consists of 16 residues. Losses at the gene ends were 1 base for V and 1 base for J; bases not matched to a gene: 3. Here the CDR3 reads CASSLGASGNTGELFF. The CDR3 bases are TGTGCCAGCAGCTTAGGGGCTAGCGGGAACACCGGGGAGCTGTTTTTT.

With regard to this clone: Mismatch with germline at one junction end may stem from a read error. The chain combines TRBV7-2 with TRBJ2-5, with TRBD2 matching over 13 bases. CDR1 and CDR2 from the germline V gene are SGHTA and FQGNSA. The CDR3 contains 15 residues. The CDR3 is CASTKQGLAGTILDF. The CDR3 DNA follows: TGTGCCAGCACCAAACAGGGACTAGCGGGAACTATTCTGGACTTC.

V gene TRBV6-7 combines with J gene TRBJ1-5; 7 bases fit TRBD1. TRBV6-7 is an ORF; its function is uncertain. J was trimmed by 3 bases and V by 3 bases; bases with no gene match: 17. This CDR3 comprises 19 residues. Written as DNA, the CDR3 is TGTGCCAGCAGTTATCTTAGGGGGCACCTCGGGGAGGACAATCAGCCCCAGCATTTT. Translation: CASSYLRGHLGEDNQPQHF.

The chain links TRBV18 to TRBJ2-1; tentatively, D is TRBD1 (5 bases). The CDR3 has 12 residues. Trimming took 3 bases from V and 14 from J, leaving 14 bases between them. Germline V gene data show CDR1 as KGHSH and CDR2 as LQKENI. CDR3 loop: CASSPLQGNEFF. In DNA, the CDR3 is TGTGCCAGCTCACCCCTCCAGGGTAATGAGTTCTTC.

V gene TRBV28 combines with J gene TRBJ1-1; the D gene is possibly TRBD1 (5 bases). The germline V gene has CDR1 MDHEN and CDR2 SYDVKM. This CDR3 contains 15 residues. The V gene lost 1 base and the J gene lost 11 bases, with 20 bases spanning the gap. The CDR3 nucleotides read TGTGCCAGCAGTTTATCTCGTACGGGGCCGGAGAGGGCTTTCTTT. Translating it yields CASSLSRTGPERAFF.

The rearrangement links TRBV9 to TRBJ1-1; D is unresolved. The length of the CDR3 is 13 residues. CDR1 is SGDLS and CDR2 is YYNGEE in the germline V gene. V lost 0 bases to trimming and J lost 3 bases, with 6 bases between them. CDR3 region: CASSVVGHTEAFF. As DNA, the CDR3 is TGTGCCAGCAGCGTAGTAGGGCACACTGAAGCTTTCTTT.